Below are 14 T cell receptor beta chains sequenced from a single sample in a study of blood T cell repertoires in COVID-19. Using immunoSEQ multiplex PCR, the repertoire was profiled, and TCRdb retains in-frame clones only, with some absent. The sample records about 250,000 clones, 65% to 85% being singletons. The sample consisted of PBMCs or T cells enriched from blood (not recorded which). Source of these receptors: a man in his fifties who had recovered from COVID-19.

This clone was recorded a few times. The chain carries TRBV4-1 and TRBJ1-4; no definite D call. The CDR3 consists of 15 residues. Germline values: CDR1 MGHRA, CDR2 YSYEKL. Trimming cost V 5 bases and J 8 bases, with 18 bases left between them. In DNA, the CDR3 is TGCGCCAGCAGCGGTCGAGAGGCCTTCGGGGAAAAACTGTTTTTT. Encoded protein: CASSGREAFGEKLFF.

The rearrangement links TRBV25-1 to TRBJ2-1; the match to TRBD2 covers 7 bases. V lost 6 bases to trimming and J lost 5 bases; unmatched junction nucleotides: 4. Germline V gives CDR1 MGHDK, CDR2 SYGVNS. CDR3 length equals 13 residues. The CDR3 DNA reads TGTGCCAGCAGAGGAGCGGGAAACAATGAGCAGTTCTTC. It translates to CASRGAGNNEQFF.

CDR3 amino acids: CASSVTDEQYF. The CDR3 DNA follows: TGTGCCAGCAGCGTGACAGACGAGCAGTACTTC. V gene TRBV11-2 combines with J gene TRBJ2-7, with a tentative D call TRBD1 (5 bases). Looked up from germline, CDR1 is SGHAT and CDR2 is FQNNGV. This CDR3 has 11 residues. The ends were cut back, 5 bases at V and 5 bases at J, with 7 bases in the middle.

The rearrangement uses TRBV9 and TRBJ2-6, with D unclear. The CDR3 consists of 13 residues. Looked up from germline, CDR1 is SGDLS and CDR2 is YYNGEE. The V and J ends lost 1 base and 4 bases respectively, with 3 bases between them. The CDR3 spells CASSVSGANVLTF. CDR3 DNA: TGTGCCAGCAGCGTATCAGGGGCCAACGTCCTGACTTTC. The full variable domain, completed using reference TRBV9 and TRBJ2-6, is DSGVTQTPKHLITATGQRVTLRCSPRSGDLSVYWYQQSLDQGLQFLIQYYNGEERAKGNILERFSAQQFPDLHSELNLSSLELGDSALYFCASSVSGANVLTFGAGSRLTVL.

DNA for the CDR3: TGTGCCAGTAGTATAGGCGCAGTACTAAATGAGCAGTTCTTC. Translated: CASSIGAVLNEQFF. V is TRBV19 and J is TRBJ2-1; D gene ambiguous. This CDR3 spans 14 amino acids. CDR1 and CDR2 from the germline V gene are LNHDA and SQIVND (reference sequence). Trimming cost V 1 base and J 7 bases, with 11 bases left between them.

This clone has at least ten counts. J is TRBJ2-7 and V is TRBV2; a possible D gene is TRBD2 (5 bases). CDR1 is SNHLY, CDR2 FYNNEI, per germline. V was trimmed by 3 bases and J by 1 base, leaving 10 bases between them. The CDR3 loop spans 14 amino acids. CDR3 DNA: TGTGCCAGCAGTGAGCCGGGAACTTCCTACGAGCAGTACTTC. Translating gives CASSEPGTSYEQYF. The variable domain in full, with the rest retrieved from reference TRBV2 and TRBJ2-7, is EPEVTQTPSHQVTQMGQEVILRCVPISNHLYFYWYRQILGQKVEFLVSFYNNEISEKSEIFDDQFSVERPDGSNFTLKIRSTKLEDSAMYFCASSEPGTSYEQYFGPGTRLTVT.

The CDR3, as DNA: TGTGCCAGCACCCTAACCCAGGGATATTACACTGAAGCTTTCTTT. Protein sequence: CASTLTQGYYTEAFF. The genes are TRBV7-2 and TRBJ1-1, with D maybe TRBD1 (5 bases). The CDR3 is 15 amino acids. V lost 7 bases, J lost 3 bases, and 18 bases lay in between. CDR1 and CDR2 (germline): SGHTA, FQGNSA.

The sample holds one count of this clone. The chain combines TRBV30 with TRBJ1-1, with D uncertain. The CDR3 is 12 amino acids. CDR1 GTSNPN and CDR2 SVGIG come from the germline V gene (reference sequence). The V end lost 2 bases, the J end lost 3 bases, and 7 bases lay between the germline ends. CDR3 amino acids: CAWSRRDTEAFF. The CDR3 coding sequence is TGTGCCTGGAGTAGGAGGGACACTGAAGCTTTCTTT.

The gene calls are TRBV2 and TRBJ2-5; D is perhaps TRBD2 (6 bases). The CDR3 is 13 amino acids. The germline V gene has CDR1 SNHLY and CDR2 FYNNEI. The germline V and J ends were trimmed by 7 bases and 2 bases, with 11 bases remaining between them. CDR3 DNA sequence: TGTGCCAGCACCTTGACTAGTCAAGAGACCCAGTACTTC. This gives the protein CASTLTSQETQYF. Using reference TRBV2 and TRBJ2-5 for the parts outside the CDR3, the full variable domain is EPEVTQTPSHQVTQMGQEVILRCVPISNHLYFYWYRQILGQKVEFLVSFYNNEISEKSEIFDDQFSVERPDGSNFTLKIRSTKLEDSAMYFCASTLTSQETQYFGPGTRLLVL.

J is TRBJ2-7 and V is TRBV3-1 (or the pseudogene TRBV3-2), with D maybe TRBD2 (6 bases). Trimming pared 0 bases from V and 0 bases from J, leaving 12 bases between. This CDR3 has 16 residues. Germline assignment: CDR1 LGHDT and CDR2 YNNKEL (reference sequence). CDR3 residues: CASSQDRGSLSYEQYF. The CDR3 bases are TGTGCCAGCAGCCAAGATCGGGGGTCCCTCTCCTACGAGCAGTACTTC.

The chain links TRBV12-2 to TRBJ2-1; the table's D call TRBD2 went unverified against the DNA. TRBV12-2 is an annotated pseudogene. This CDR3 has 15 residues. CDR3 in amino acids: CASRLLRLAGTAPFF. The CDR3 DNA reads TGTGCAAGTCGCTTACTAAGACTAGCGGGCACGGCCCCGTTCTTC.

V gene TRBV3-1 (or the pseudogene TRBV3-2) combines with J gene TRBJ1-2; TRBD1 matches 7 bases. Germline CDR1 LGHDT, CDR2 YNNKEL (reference sequence). CDR3 length: 11 amino acids. The junction had 3 bases not matched to a gene; V was cut back by 6 bases and J by 8 bases. The CDR3 spells CASRTGLGYTF. The CDR3 nucleotides are TGTGCCAGCAGGACAGGGTTAGGCTACACCTTC.

The V call is TRBV19, the J call TRBJ1-5, with TRBD1 matching over 9 bases. Germline V CDR1 and CDR2: LNHDA, SQIVND (reference sequence). The CDR3 consists of 18 residues. The V gene end was trimmed by 6 bases and the J gene end by 0 bases; junction bases not matched to a gene: 12. Written as DNA, the CDR3 is TGTGCCAGTAGAGGGGACAGGGAGGGGAAGTATAGCAATCAGCCCCAGCATTTT. Translated, it gives CASRGDREGKYSNQPQHF. Together with reference TRBV19 and TRBJ1-5, the CDR3 gives the full variable domain: DGGITQSPKYLFRKEGQNVTLSCEQNLNHDAMYWYRQDPGQGLRLIYYSQIVNDFQKGDIAEGYSVSREKKESFPLTVTSAQKNPTAFYLCASRGDREGKYSNQPQHFGDGTRLSIL.

V is TRBV7-3 and J is TRBJ2-4; TRBD2 might be the D (6 bases). The CDR3 length is 14 residues. Germline V gene lookup returns CDR1 SGHTA and CDR2 FQGTGA. Trimming removed 4 bases at V and 4 bases at J, with 11 bases between. CDR3 in DNA: TGTGCCAGCAGCTCTTTTGGAGGGAAAAACATTCAGTACTTC. Translated, it gives CASSSFGGKNIQYF.